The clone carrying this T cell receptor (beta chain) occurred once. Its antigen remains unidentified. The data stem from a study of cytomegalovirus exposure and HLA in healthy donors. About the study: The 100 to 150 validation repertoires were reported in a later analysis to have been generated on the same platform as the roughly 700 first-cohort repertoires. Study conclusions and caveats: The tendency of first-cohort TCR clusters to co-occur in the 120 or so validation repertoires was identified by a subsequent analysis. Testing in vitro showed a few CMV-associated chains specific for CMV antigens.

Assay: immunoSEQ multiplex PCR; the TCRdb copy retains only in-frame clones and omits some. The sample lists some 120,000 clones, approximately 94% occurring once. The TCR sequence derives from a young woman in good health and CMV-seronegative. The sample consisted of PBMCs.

CDR3 nucleotides: TGTGCCAGCAGTGAGGACCAGGGGTTTGGCTACACCTTC. Amino acids: CASSEDQGFGYTF. The J gene is TRBJ1-2, the V gene TRBV2, with D possibly being TRBD1 (6 bases). Germline loops: CDR1 SNHLY, CDR2 FYNNEI. With 3 bases removed from V and 7 bases from J, the gap between germline ends came to 12 bases. This CDR3 comprises 13 residues.